This TCR beta chain emerged from a study of OX40 agonist ivuxolimab in advanced cancers. Across the study: A history of anti-PD-1, anti-PD-L1 or anti-CTLA-4 therapy was acceptable, and more than 30% had some.

Germline V gene sequence: CDR1 MNHNY, CDR2 SVGAGI (reference sequence). Trimming shortened V by 7 bases and J by 2 bases, and 15 bases separated the two germline ends. The CDR3 length is 14 residues. Sequenced by immunoSEQ multiplex PCR; TCRdb stores in-frame clones only, minus some. The data show 150,000 to 190,000 clones, 94% seen once. The J gene is TRBJ2-7, the V gene TRBV6-6; D is ambiguous. This clonotype was sampled from an adult with an advanced solid tumor such as melanoma, head and neck, liver or kidney cancer. The source material was CD4+ or CD8+ T cells sorted from blood, sampled in a trial of the OX40 agonist ivuxolimab. In DNA form, the CDR3 reads TGTGCCAGCATCCCGCCCCGAAACCCCTACGAGCAGTACTTC. This codes for CASIPPRNPYEQYF.